This T cell receptor beta chain was retrieved from a study of blood T cell repertoires in COVID-19. Across the whole study: Collection of acute and convalescent COVID-19 samples took place in the United States, Italy and Spain. Sample material is recorded as cDNA or gDNA derived from T cells, B-cell-depleted T cells, or PBMCs.

V gave up 6 bases and J gave up 3 bases; unmatched junction bases: 12. Germline V gene data show CDR1 as LNHDA and CDR2 as SQIVND (reference sequence). CDR3 length: 18 amino acids. Sequencing used immunoSEQ multiplex PCR; TCRdb keeps in-frame clones, though not all of them. The sample yields 110,000 to 150,000 clones, 65% to 80% seen once. The material sequenced was peripheral blood. The clonotype originates from a man aged 55 to 69 with acute or convalescent COVID-19. The chain employs TRBV19 and TRBJ2-1, with 12 bases lining up with TRBD2. The CDR3: CASRKLAGGRSDYNEQFF. CDR3 DNA: TGTGCCAGTAGGAAACTAGCGGGAGGCAGGTCTGACTACAATGAGCAGTTCTTC.